This paragraph reports one T cell receptor beta chain. The antigen is undetermined. Trimming stripped 5 bases from V and 4 bases from J, with 15 bases between. There are 14 residues in the CDR3. Germline V lookup: CDR1 SGDLS, CDR2 YYNGEE. This record belongs to a study of Tregs in tolerant kidney transplant recipients. The study, taken as a whole, reports: No direct test of biological reproducibility was done here. Expanding Tregs on activated donor B cells appeared to best identify donor-specific TCRbeta clones. Few patients were studied, so findings need validation in larger groups.

Assay: immunoSEQ multiplex PCR; the TCRdb copy retains only in-frame clones and omits some. The sample carries some 55,000 clones, around 80% recorded once. Sequencing used CD4+ T cells from blood. The sequence was obtained from a human donor in good health. The V gene is TRBV9, the J gene TRBJ1-2, with D perhaps TRBD1 (6 bases). In DNA, the CDR3 is TGTGCCAGCAGTCCGAAAGGGGGGGCCTATGGCTACACCTTC. This sequence encodes CASSPKGGAYGYTF.